One sample yielded the 2 T cell receptor beta chains listed below, sequenced in a study. TCRdb re-analysed the RT-PCR reads in MiXCR, keeping a single row per CDR3 protein. Among about 680,000 distinct CDR3 sequences listed, 13% to 15% were seen once. Sequenced: memory CD4+ T cells from blood. All receptors derive from a female donor in good health, serving as a healthy control.

A few counts support this clonotype. The V call is TRBV5-1, the J call TRBJ2-7; D ambiguous. Trimming took 2 bases from V and 6 from J, leaving 6 bases between them. The CDR3 totals 11 residues. Germline values: CDR1 SGHRS, CDR2 YFSETQ. CDR3 sequence reads: CASSLGPEQYF. CDR3 bases: TGCGCCAGCAGCTTAGGACCCGAGCAGTACTTC.

There are many counts of this clonotype. The V and J genes are TRBV6-5 and TRBJ2-1, with 11 bases lining up with TRBD2. The CDR3 covers 18 residues. Germline V lookup: CDR1 MNHEY, CDR2 SVGAGI. Unmatched junction bases numbered 14, after V lost 2 bases and J lost 8 bases. The CDR3 loop reads CASSYTPPTSGSMDEQFF. The DNA of the CDR3 is TGTGCCAGCAGTTACACCCCCCCAACTAGCGGGAGTATGGATGAGCAGTTCTTC.